This T cell receptor (beta chain) was retrieved from a study of T cells in Graves' hyperthyroidism and ophthalmopathy. This clonotype came up many times. The target antigen is unknown. Germline V CDR1 and CDR2: MDHEN, SYDVKM. The length of the CDR3 is 17 residues. With V trimmed by 6 bases and J by 8 bases, 19 bases remained unmatched. From RNA transcripts, TCR beta CDR3 regions were amplified. In the first-round RT-PCR of the TCR CDR3, the HTBI primer set was used. TCRdb ran MiXCR on the multiplex PCR reads and lists one entry per CDR3 protein. The repertoire holds about half a million distinct CDR3 sequences, with approximately 25% as singletons. The study, taken as a whole, reports: Blood also carried most thyroid clonotypes expanded above 0.001.

The specimen sequenced was blood. The chain joins TRBV28 to TRBJ1-2, with 9 positions matching TRBD1. This sequence was found in a woman under 40 with Graves' ophthalmopathy. CDR3 DNA: TGTGCCAGCAGCTCCACCCACACAGGGGGCGGAATGGCGGGCTACACCTTC. Its translation is CASSSTHTGGGMAGYTF.